A single TCR beta chain is shown here with its context. The sample belongs to a study of shared clonotypes between healthy human individuals. Clones were sequenced by immunoSEQ multiplex PCR, and TCRdb holds only the in-frame ones, with some missing. The repertoire holds 2 million to 2.5 million clones, with around 95% as singletons. The clonotype originates from a man aged 18-30 years in good health. Sequenced sample: naive CD4+ T cells sorted from blood. Described subset: CD45RA+ positively selected.

The CDR3 bases are TGTGCCAGCAGTTCCGCCGGACAGGGCATCTATGGCTACACCTTC. It is translated as CASSSAGQGIYGYTF. The chain carries TRBV27 and TRBJ1-2; 8 bases line up with TRBD1. J gave up 4 bases and V 4 bases, and 8 bases lay outside the gene matches. CDR1 and CDR2 (germline): MNHEY, SMNVEV (reference sequence). The CDR3 has 15 residues.